The 23 T cell receptor beta chains in this list originate from one sample, sequenced in a study of blood T cells in healthy people across ages (dated by TCRdb to about 2015). The library was made by 5' RACE. The sequencer listed for this sample is Illumina HiSeq 2500. A second PCR of 7 to 11 cycles was performed with a sample-barcoded 5' primer and a J-beta primer mix. Through fastp at Q25 and MiXCR, TCRdb rebuilt clones from the public reads, retaining in-frame beta chains. Here each entry gathers all rows of one CDR3 protein and keeps the most common genes and DNA. Within this sample are some 710,000 distinct CDR3 sequences, with 35% to 60% of them counted one time only. The ten largest clonotypes hold 15% to 20% of the sample. Sequences were obtained from blood. These receptors all stem from a man older than 75 in good health.

The V and J genes are TRBV10-3 and TRBJ2-7; a weak D match, TRBD2 (7 bases). Between the trimmed V and J ends, which lost 3 bases and 3 bases, there was a span of 18 bases. This CDR3 region has 16 residues. CDR1 and CDR2 from the germline V gene are ENHRY and SYGVKD. CDR3 amino acids: CAISDEGGRGFYEQYF. The CDR3 nucleotides read TGTGCCATCAGTGACGAGGGGGGGAGGGGCTTCTACGAGCAGTACTTC.

The chain has TRBV5-1 and TRBJ1-4; D not resolved. Trimming stripped 0 bases from V and 7 bases from J, with 10 bases between. This CDR3 is 14 amino acids long. The V gene's germline CDR1 is SGHRS and CDR2 YFSETQ. Here the CDR3 DNA reads TGCGCCAGCAGCTTGGTGGGTCAAGGTGAAAAACTGTTTTTT. It encodes CASSLVGQGEKLFF.

The V gene is TRBV28, the J gene TRBJ2-7; D is unresolved. This CDR3 comprises 14 residues. The V gene lost 5 bases and the J gene lost 8 bases, with 19 bases spanning the gap. Germline V gene data show CDR1 as MDHEN and CDR2 as SYDVKM. CDR3 nucleotides: TGTGCCAGCAGTGGGATTAGGAGCGCGCGGAAGCAGTACTTC. Its translation is CASSGIRSARKQYF.

CDR3 protein: CAISDSDRAYEQYF. CDR3 sequence (DNA): TGTGCCATCAGTGACTCGGACAGAGCTTACGAGCAGTACTTC. The V and J genes are TRBV10-3 and TRBJ2-7; TRBD1 might be the D (6 bases). CDR1 ENHRY and CDR2 SYGVKD come from the germline V gene. V gave up 3 bases and J gave up 4 bases, with 13 bases separating them. The length of the CDR3 is 14 residues.

The chain is built from TRBV9 and TRBJ1-1, with D possibly matching TRBD1 (5 bases). CDR1 and CDR2 from the germline V gene are SGDLS and YYNGEE. The CDR3 is 14 amino acids. Trimming removed 5 bases at V and 11 bases at J, with 22 bases between. The CDR3 protein is CASRPGTQEGGAFF. The CDR3 DNA reads as TGTGCCAGCAGACCAGGCACACAGGAGGGTGGGGCTTTCTTT.

This clonotype was detected only a few times. The chain employs TRBV6-5 and TRBJ1-2; D unresolved. Trimming pared 4 bases from V and 8 bases from J, leaving 11 bases between. The CDR3 length is 12 residues. In germline, CDR1 is MNHEY, CDR2 SVGAGI. The CDR3 reads CASSWAGRGYTF. CDR3 DNA sequence: TGTGCCAGCAGTTGGGCCGGGCGCGGCTACACCTTC.

The J gene is TRBJ1-5, the V gene TRBV9, with TRBD1 as a possible D gene (5 bases). The CDR3 is 15 amino acids. Per germline, CDR1 SGDLS and CDR2 YYNGEE. The ends were cut back, 0 bases at V and 3 bases at J, with 10 bases in the middle. CDR3 protein: CASSVGGIDNQPQHF. DNA for the CDR3: TGTGCCAGCAGCGTAGGGGGGATTGACAATCAGCCCCAGCATTTT.

V is TRBV5-4 and J is TRBJ1-1, with a weak D call TRBD1 (6 bases). V lost 5 bases and J 1 base, leaving 15 bases between the germline ends. The CDR3 has 15 amino acids. Looked up from germline, CDR1 is SGHNT and CDR2 is YYREEE (reference sequence). CDR3 nucleotides: TGTGCCAGCAGGCCGGCGGGGGCAAGGAACACTGAAGCTTTCTTT. Its translation: CASRPAGARNTEAFF. The entire variable domain, with the rest obtained from reference TRBV5-4 and TRBJ1-1, is as follows: ETGVTQSPTHLIKTRGQQVTLRCSSQSGHNTVSWYQQALGQGPQFIFQYYREEENGRGNFPPRFSGLQFPNYSSELNVNALELDDSALYLCASRPAGARNTEAFFGQGTRLTVV.

This chain connects TRBV5-4 to TRBJ2-1, with 11 positions matching TRBD1. The CDR3 spans 15 residues. Germline lookup yields CDR1 SGHNT and CDR2 YYREEE (reference sequence). The J segment lost 7 bases and the V segment lost 4 bases, leaving 7 bases of the junction unmatched. This CDR3 is CASSPGTGGRNEQFF. The CDR3, as DNA: TGTGCCAGCAGCCCGGGGACAGGGGGAAGGAATGAGCAGTTCTTC.

Notes on this clonotype: It may be a read error: a sequence one base away is much more abundant. The chain employs TRBV7-2 and TRBJ2-3, with TRBD1 matching 8 bases. Germline V gives CDR1 SGHTA, CDR2 FQGNSA. This CDR3 has 17 residues. The CDR3 region is CANSSGQGGKGTDTQYF. CDR3 nucleotide sequence: TGTGCCAACAGCTCTGGACAGGGTGGGAAGGGCACAGATACGCAGTATTTT. Full variable domain (outside the CDR3, taken from reference TRBV7-2 and TRBJ2-3): GAGVSQSPSNKVTEKGKDVELRCDPISGHTALYWYRQSLGQGLEFLIYFQGNSAPDKSGLPSDRFSAERTGGSVSTLTIQRTQQEDSAVYLCANSSGQGGKGTDTQYFGPGTRLTVL.

This chain connects TRBV30 to TRBJ1-6, with D unresolved. The CDR3 loop spans 12 amino acids. Germline values: CDR1 GTSNPN, CDR2 SVGIG (reference sequence). Trimming removed 2 bases at V and 7 bases at J, with 6 bases between. The CDR3 loop reads CAWSFSNSPLHF. The CDR3 DNA sequence: TGTGCCTGGAGTTTCTCAAATTCACCCCTCCACTTT.

This clonotype was seen just once. The chain combines TRBV10-3 with TRBJ2-1; perhaps TRBD2 as D (7 bases). CDR3 size: 15 residues. Germline CDR1 reads ENHRY; CDR2 reads SYGVKD. As DNA, the CDR3 is TGTCCCACCGGGGGGCTAGGGATCCGAGTCAATGAGCAGTTCTTC. Translated: CPTGGLGIRVNEQFF.

About this clonotype itself: At one boundary the junction diverges from the germline segment, which might be a read error. The chain couples TRBV2 to TRBJ2-4; D may be TRBD1 (6 bases). The J call may be faulty, since TRBJ2-7 better matches the DNA end. Germline assignment: CDR1 SNHLY and CDR2 FYNNEI. The CDR3 contains 15 residues. The CDR3 spells CVSRGRRTAENEQYF. The CDR3 nucleotides read TGTGTCAGCAGGGGCCGTCGTACAGCGGAAAACGAGCAGTACTTC.

This clonotype has a handful of counts. This rearrangement joins TRBV12-3 or TRBV12-4 to TRBJ2-1, with D perhaps matching TRBD1 (6 bases). The CDR3 runs 16 residues. V was cut by 1 base and J by 2 bases, with 12 bases left in between. CDR3 residues: CASSLVSGQPYNEQFF. The DNA of the CDR3 is TGTGCCAGCAGTTTAGTATCAGGACAGCCCTACAATGAGCAGTTCTTC.

The chain combines TRBV30 with TRBJ1-2, with D uncertain. V was trimmed by 0 bases and J by 4 bases, leaving 6 bases between them. Per the germline V gene, CDR1 is GTSNPN and CDR2 is SVGIG (reference sequence). This CDR3 has 12 amino acids. The chain's CDR3 is CAWSVRPYGYTF. The CDR3 bases are TGTGCCTGGAGTGTTAGGCCCTATGGCTACACCTTC.

The V gene is TRBV12-3 or TRBV12-4, the J gene TRBJ1-1; TRBD1 is a possible D gene (6 bases). The CDR3 sequence is 16 residues long. The germline V and J ends were trimmed by 6 bases and 1 base, with 18 bases remaining between them. The CDR3 protein is CASSPNRALGNTEAFF. For the CDR3, the DNA is TGTGCCAGCAGCCCCAACAGGGCCCTTGGGAACACTGAAGCTTTCTTT.

V usage is TRBV27 and J usage is TRBJ2-1; possible D gene TRBD2, 5 bases. V was clipped by 5 bases and J by 4 bases, with 15 bases between them. CDR3 size: 15 residues. Germline V gene lookup returns CDR1 MNHEY and CDR2 SMNVEV (reference sequence). Here the CDR3 reads CASSIMGEAYNEQFF. CDR3 nucleotide sequence: TGTGCCAGCAGTATTATGGGAGAAGCTTACAATGAGCAGTTCTTC.

This clonotype turned up a few times. The gene calls are TRBV5-1 and TRBJ2-3; tentative D call: TRBD2 (5 bases). Per the germline V gene, CDR1 is SGHRS and CDR2 is YFSETQ. V lost 0 bases, J lost 2 bases, and 13 bases lay in between. CDR3 length: 16 residues. The CDR3, as DNA: TGCGCCAGCAGCTTGGGCGCGAGGGCCCCCACAGATACGCAGTATTTT. Protein sequence: CASSLGARAPTDTQYF.

The genes are TRBV30 and TRBJ2-7, with D unclear. This CDR3 is built from 14 residues. Trimming stripped 0 bases from V and 3 bases from J, with 12 bases between. Germline CDR1 and CDR2: GTSNPN and SVGIG (reference sequence). For the CDR3, the DNA is TGTGCCTGGAGTGTAGGACCCGGGTACTACGAGCAGTACTTC. This translates into CAWSVGPGYYEQYF.

This chain uses TRBV28 with TRBJ2-5; tentative D call: TRBD1 (7 bases). V lost 3 bases and J 5 bases, leaving 16 bases between the germline ends. The length of the CDR3 is 15 residues. Germline assignment: CDR1 MDHEN and CDR2 SYDVKM. The CDR3 DNA follows: TGTGCCAGCAGTTTGGCGGAACAGGGGAGGGAGACCCAGTACTTC. Encoded protein: CASSLAEQGRETQYF. Combining the CDR3 with reference TRBV28 and TRBJ2-5 gives the whole variable domain DVKVTQSSRYLVKRTGEKVFLECVQDMDHENMFWYRQDPGLGLRLIYFSYDVKMKEKGDIPEGYSVSREKKERFSLILESASTNQTSMYLCASSLAEQGRETQYFGPGTRLLVL.

This clonotype was seen at least ten times. The V call is TRBV5-1, the J call TRBJ2-3; possibly TRBD2 for D (5 bases). The V and J ends lost 1 base and 2 bases respectively, with 14 bases between them. CDR3 length equals 16 residues. CDR1 and CDR2 from the germline V gene are SGHRS and YFSETQ. CDR3 sequence: CASSLYSVGVTDTQYF. The DNA for the CDR3 is TGCGCCAGCAGCTTGTATAGCGTGGGAGTCACAGATACGCAGTATTTT.

The chain has TRBV9 and TRBJ2-2; a weak D match, TRBD2 (5 bases). The length of the CDR3 is 13 residues. Germline assignment: CDR1 SGDLS and CDR2 YYNGEE. V was trimmed by 3 bases and J by 5 bases, leaving 8 bases between them. The CDR3 region has the DNA TGTGCCAGCAGCGCCGTAGCGACCGGGGAGCTGTTTTTT. It yields the protein CASSAVATGELFF. Variable domain in full (rest from reference TRBV9 and TRBJ2-2): DSGVTQTPKHLITATGQRVTLRCSPRSGDLSVYWYQQSLDQGLQFLIQYYNGEERAKGNILERFSAQQFPDLHSELNLSSLELGDSALYFCASSAVATGELFFGEGSRLTVL.

V usage is TRBV2 and J usage is TRBJ2-2, with D possibly matching TRBD2 (6 bases). Germline lookup yields CDR1 SNHLY and CDR2 FYNNEI. CDR3 length equals 15 residues. V lost 6 bases and J 0 bases, leaving 11 bases between the germline ends. This CDR3 is CASSPTRSNTGELFF. The CDR3 DNA is TGTGCCAGCAGCCCGACTAGATCGAACACCGGGGAGCTGTTTTTT.